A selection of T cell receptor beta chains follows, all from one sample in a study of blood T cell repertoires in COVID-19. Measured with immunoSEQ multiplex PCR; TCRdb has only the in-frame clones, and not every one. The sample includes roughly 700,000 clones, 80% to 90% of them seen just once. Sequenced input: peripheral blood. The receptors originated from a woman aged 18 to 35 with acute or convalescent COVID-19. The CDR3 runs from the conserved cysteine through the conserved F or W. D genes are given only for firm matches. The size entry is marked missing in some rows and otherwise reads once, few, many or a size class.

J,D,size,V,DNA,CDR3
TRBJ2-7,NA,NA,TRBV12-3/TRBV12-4,TGTGCCAGCAGCACCGGACTGGTACTCGAGCAGTACTTC,CASSTGLVLEQYF
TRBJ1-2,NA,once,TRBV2,TGTGCCAGCACCCAAAGGGGGAACGGCTATGGCTACACCTTC,CASTQRGNGYGYTF
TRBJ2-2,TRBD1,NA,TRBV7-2,TGTGCCAGCAGCCGTAACAGGGGGCGGACCGGGGAGCTGTTTTTT,CASSRNRGRTGELFF
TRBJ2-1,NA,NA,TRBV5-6,TGTGCCAGCAGCTGGGGCGGCTGGGCCAATGAGCAGTTCTTC,CASSWGGWANEQFF
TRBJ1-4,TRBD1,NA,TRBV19,TGTGCCAGTAGTGCCGGGACAGATTTTTTTAATGAAAAACTGTTTTTT,CASSAGTDFFNEKLFF
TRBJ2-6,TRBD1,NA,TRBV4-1,TGCGCCAGCAGCCAGGGACAGGGTAGGGCCAACGTCCTGACTTTC,CASSQGQGRANVLTF
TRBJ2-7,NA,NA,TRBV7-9,TGTGCCAGCAGCTTATGGGGCGGGACTCAGTACGAGCAGTACTTC,CASSLWGGTQYEQYF
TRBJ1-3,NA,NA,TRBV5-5,TGTGCCAGCAGCCCTCGACAGGTACCCTCTGGAAACACCATATATTTT,CASSPRQVPSGNTIYF
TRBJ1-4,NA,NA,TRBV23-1,TGCGCCAGCAACCTAAGGAGCAGGGTAGCTGAAAAACTGTTTTTT,CASNLRSRVAEKLFF
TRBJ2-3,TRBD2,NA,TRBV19,TGTGCCAGTAGTATATCTGGTTTAGCGGGGCGCACAGATACGCAGTATTTT,CASSISGLAGRTDTQYF